The 27 T cell receptor beta chains given below trace back to one sample, sequenced in a study of CD8 T cells in Susac syndrome. The RNA input was roughly 0.45 to 1 ug, and it was reverse transcribed with random hexamers. From the immunoSEQ multiplex PCR reads, TCRdb called clonotypes with MiXCR, one entry per CDR3 protein. The repertoire consists of approximately 120,000 distinct CDR3 sequences, with roughly 89% occurring once and the leading ten covering roughly 0.25%. Sequencing was carried out using CD8+ T cells from PBMCs. The origin of the receptors is a human donor with multiple sclerosis.

The chain couples TRBV30 to TRBJ1-1; D possibly corresponds to TRBD1 (6 bases). This CDR3 spans 15 amino acids. V was shortened by 0 bases and J by 6 bases, with 17 bases between the two germline ends. CDR1 is GTSNPN, CDR2 SVGIG, per germline (reference sequence). CDR3 nucleotides: TGTGCCTGGAGTGTTGCCAGGGGATTTCACCCTGAAGCTTTCTTT. Its protein product is CAWSVARGFHPEAFF.

V usage is TRBV6-5 and J usage is TRBJ1-1; perhaps TRBD1 as D (6 bases). This CDR3 has 14 amino acids. Trimming cost V 2 bases and J 5 bases, with 12 bases left between them. The germline V gene has CDR1 MNHEY and CDR2 SVGAGI. As DNA, the CDR3 is TGTGCCAGCAGTTACGGGCAGGGGCGGACTGAAGCTTTCTTT. Translation gives CASSYGQGRTEAFF.

This clonotype is medium-sized. This chain uses TRBV7-9 with TRBJ2-7; perhaps D is TRBD1 or TRBD2 (5 bases each). Germline values: CDR1 SEHNR, CDR2 FQNEAQ (reference sequence). V was trimmed by 5 bases and J by 3 bases, leaving 8 bases between them. CDR3 length equals 12 residues. In DNA form, the CDR3 reads TGTGCCAGCAGCCCTGGGGGCTACGAGCAGTACTTC. As protein: CASSPGGYEQYF. The complete variable domain, with remaining parts taken from reference TRBV7-9 and TRBJ2-7, reads DTGVSQNPRHKITKRGQNVTFRCDPISEHNRLYWYRQTLGQGPEFLTYFQNEAQLEKSRLLSDRFSAERPKGSFSTLEIQRTEQGDSAMYLCASSPGGYEQYFGPGTRLTVT.

In this sample, this clonotype turned up once. The CDR3 reads CASMAAGRQPQHF. The CDR3 nucleotides are TGTGCCTCAATGGCGGCAGGTCGTCAGCCCCAGCATTTT. This chain uses TRBV19 with TRBJ1-5; no reliable D call. The V end was cut by 11 bases, the J end by 6 bases, with 17 bases between. The CDR3 is 13 residues long. Germline V lookup: CDR1 LNHDA, CDR2 SQIVND (reference sequence).

V gene TRBV28 combines with J gene TRBJ2-3; D gene uncertain. In germline, CDR1 is MDHEN, CDR2 SYDVKM. V was trimmed by 2 bases and J by 4 bases, leaving 16 bases between them. The CDR3 extends over 16 amino acids. The CDR3: CASSLMVGVEADTQYF. CDR3 sequence (DNA): TGTGCCAGCAGTTTAATGGTGGGTGTCGAGGCAGATACGCAGTATTTT.

This clonotype was found a few times. The chain joins TRBV9 to TRBJ2-5; D uncertain. V was cut by 0 bases and J by 5 bases, with 14 bases left in between. CDR1 SGDLS and CDR2 YYNGEE come from the germline V gene. This CDR3 is built from 15 residues. CDR3: CASSVGDGMAETQYF. DNA of the CDR3: TGTGCCAGCAGCGTAGGGGATGGGATGGCGGAGACCCAGTACTTC.

This clonotype has a single count. The gene calls are TRBV4-1 and TRBJ2-1, with D perhaps TRBD2 (5 bases). The CDR3 has 14 residues. CDR1 is MGHRA, CDR2 YSYEKL, per germline. Trimming removed 11 bases from V and 5 bases from J, with 19 bases in between. CDR3 bases: TGCGCCTCGACCCCAGCGGCCTTCCACAATGAGCAGTTCTTC. This sequence encodes CASTPAAFHNEQFF.

The chain uses TRBV2 and TRBJ2-1, with TRBD2 identical over 8 bases. Germline CDR1 and CDR2: SNHLY and FYNNEI. With V trimmed by 4 bases and J by 5 bases, 10 bases remained unmatched. The CDR3 length is 16 residues. The CDR3 DNA sequence: TGTGCCAGCAGTGGGGTGGAAGCGGGAGTTGACAATGAGCAGTTCTTC. Protein sequence: CASSGVEAGVDNEQFF.

This clonotype was detected only a few times. V and J are TRBV11-2 and TRBJ2-3; D gene uncertain. Germline-derived CDR1 and CDR2 are SGHAT and FQNNGV. This CDR3 has 13 residues. V was clipped by 4 bases and J by 5 bases, with 10 bases between them. CDR3 nucleotide sequence: TGTGCCAGCAGCTCTGCTATCGGAGATACGCAGTATTTT. Translation: CASSSAIGDTQYF. Based on the CDR3 plus reference TRBV11-2 and TRBJ2-3, the full variable domain is EAGVAQSPRYKIIEKRQSVAFWCNPISGHATLYWYQQILGQGPKLLIQFQNNGVVDDSQLPKDRFSAERLKGVDSTLKIQPAKLEDSAVYLCASSSAIGDTQYFGPGTRLTVL.

This clonotype has more than one count but fewer than ten. The CDR3 is CASSWDRDQPQHF. CDR3 coding DNA: TGTGCCAGCAGTTGGGACCGAGATCAGCCCCAGCATTTT. This chain links TRBV27 with TRBJ1-5; D may be TRBD1 (5 bases). Germline values: CDR1 MNHEY, CDR2 SMNVEV (reference sequence). The ends were cut back, 4 bases at V and 5 bases at J, with 9 bases in the middle. The CDR3 runs 13 residues.

The chain carries TRBV30 and TRBJ2-7; a weak D match, TRBD1 (5 bases). Germline V gene data show CDR1 as GTSNPN and CDR2 as SVGIG (reference sequence). CDR3 length: 12 residues. Trimming left V 5 bases short and J 0 bases short, with 8 bases between. The DNA for the CDR3 is TGTGCCTGGGGACAAGACTCCTACGAGCAGTACTTC. Its protein is CAWGQDSYEQYF.

This rearrangement joins TRBV6-5 to TRBJ2-7; unclear D gene. The germline V and J ends were trimmed by 2 bases and 2 bases, with 7 bases remaining between them. The CDR3 has 13 amino acids. Germline V gene sequence: CDR1 MNHEY, CDR2 SVGAGI. The CDR3 spells CASSYGYTYEQYF. CDR3 nucleotide sequence: TGTGCCAGCAGTTACGGTTACACCTACGAGCAGTACTTC.

V usage is TRBV7-4 and J usage is TRBJ2-7; possibly TRBD1 for D (5 bases). The CDR3 consists of 17 residues. The germline CDR1 and CDR2 sequences are SGHVT and SQSDAQ. V was pared by 4 bases and J by 2 bases, with 21 bases between. For the CDR3, the DNA is TGTGCCAGCAGCTCGGAAACGGCCGTGACAGTCCCCTACGAGCAGTACTTC. Protein product: CASSSETAVTVPYEQYF.

The V call is TRBV28, the J call TRBJ2-7; 7 bases align to TRBD1. The V gene end was trimmed by 5 bases and the J gene end by 5 bases; junction bases not matched to a gene: 0. The CDR3 loop spans 11 amino acids. Germline CDR1 is MDHEN and CDR2 is SYDVKM. The CDR3 coding sequence is TGTGCCAGCAGTACAGGGGACGAGCAGTACTTC. Translating gives CASSTGDEQYF. The whole variable domain, filled in from reference TRBV28 and TRBJ2-7, reads DVKVTQSSRYLVKRTGEKVFLECVQDMDHENMFWYRQDPGLGLRLIYFSYDVKMKEKGDIPEGYSVSREKKERFSLILESASTNQTSMYLCASSTGDEQYFGPGTRLTVT.

In DNA, the CDR3 is TGTGCCAGCAGTCTGGGGCTTTTGACTGAAGCTTTCTTT. Protein product: CASSLGLLTEAFF. This chain connects TRBV12-3 or TRBV12-4 to TRBJ1-1; weak D call: TRBD1 (5 bases). Trimming removed 5 bases from V and 5 bases from J, with 12 bases in between. The CDR3 has 13 residues.

The chain combines TRBV30 with TRBJ2-3, with D hard to call. Per germline, CDR1 GTSNPN and CDR2 SVGIG (reference sequence). V lost 2 bases and J 5 bases, leaving 17 bases between the germline ends. The CDR3 spans 15 residues. The CDR3 loop reads CAWSIAGSVGDTQYF. CDR3 in DNA: TGTGCCTGGAGTATCGCCGGTAGTGTAGGAGATACGCAGTATTTT.

The genes are TRBV29-1 and TRBJ1-1; TRBD1 aligns across 9 bases. After removal of 7 bases from V and 3 bases from J, the junction contained 6 bases not matched to a gene. CDR1 SQVTM and CDR2 ANQGSEA come from the germline V gene. CDR3 size: 13 residues. CDR3 sequence (DNA): TGCAGCGCAGGGACAGGGACTTACACTGAAGCTTTCTTT. Translated: CSAGTGTYTEAFF.

The rearrangement links TRBV19 to TRBJ2-7; 11 positions match TRBD1. The CDR3 is 13 residues long. The junction had 7 bases not matched to a gene; V was cut back by 10 bases and J by 5 bases. CDR1 and CDR2 from the germline V gene are LNHDA and SQIVND (reference sequence). CDR3 sequence reads: CATSGQGVDEQYF. For the CDR3, the DNA is TGTGCCACCTCGGGACAGGGGGTCGACGAGCAGTACTTC.

The V and J genes are TRBV6-4 and TRBJ2-3; 7 bases match TRBD1. J gave up 8 bases and V 8 bases, and 4 bases lay outside the gene matches. The CDR3 length is 11 residues. The germline V gene encodes CDR1 MRHNA and CDR2 SNTAGT. The DNA for the CDR3 is TGTGCCAGCCGTGCAGGGGGTACGCAGTATTTT. It encodes CASRAGGTQYF.

The rearrangement joins TRBV7-6 to TRBJ2-2; the D gene is possibly TRBD2 (5 bases). Trimming cost V 5 bases and J 4 bases, with 17 bases left between them. Per germline, CDR1 SGHVS and CDR2 FNYEAQ. This CDR3 is 16 amino acids long. CDR3 nucleotides: TGTGCCAGCAGCCCATTGTCGGACTCAGCCACCGGGGAGCTGTTTTTT. Protein sequence: CASSPLSDSATGELFF.

The rearrangement links TRBV15 to TRBJ2-7, with 10 bases identical to TRBD1. Germline assignment: CDR1 LNHNV and CDR2 YYDKDF (reference sequence). After removal of 0 bases from V and 2 bases from J, the junction contained 4 bases not matched to a gene. The CDR3 has 16 amino acids. As DNA, the CDR3 is TGTGCCACCAGCAGAGATCGAGGGACAGGGGCCTACGAGCAGTACTTC. It codes for CATSRDRGTGAYEQYF.

The CDR3 sequence: CASSQGVTDLYEQYF. CDR3 coding DNA: TGTGCCAGCAGCCAGGGGGTAACGGATCTCTACGAGCAGTACTTC. V gene TRBV6-5 combines with J gene TRBJ2-7, with 7 bases aligning to TRBD1. V lost 6 bases and J lost 3; bases outside the gene matches: 11. This CDR3 is 15 amino acids long. Germline-derived CDR1 and CDR2 are MNHEY and SVGAGI.

The genes are TRBV30 and TRBJ2-1; D may be TRBD1 (5 bases). The CDR3 covers 14 residues. The germline gives CDR1 GTSNPN, CDR2 SVGIG (reference sequence). V lost 4 bases, J lost 5 bases, and 15 bases lay in between. The CDR3 here is CAWTRGAADNEQFF. For the CDR3, the DNA is TGTGCCTGGACCCGTGGGGCAGCAGACAATGAGCAGTTCTTC.

This chain links TRBV6-5 with TRBJ2-1, with 8 bases matching TRBD2. J gave up 7 bases and V 2 bases, and 10 bases lay outside the gene matches. This CDR3 is built from 16 residues. Germline V CDR1 and CDR2: MNHEY, SVGAGI. CDR3 sequence: CASSYRWTSRRNEQFF. The CDR3 DNA reads TGTGCCAGCAGTTACCGATGGACTAGCCGACGGAATGAGCAGTTCTTC.

The chain carries TRBV19 and TRBJ1-1; D remains ambiguous. The CDR3 spans 15 residues. The ends were cut back, 3 bases at V and 3 bases at J, with 14 bases in the middle. The germline gives CDR1 LNHDA, CDR2 SQIVND (reference sequence). The CDR3, as DNA: TGTGCCAGTAGTATTCCCGGGGAAGTGGACACTGAAGCTTTCTTT. This sequence encodes CASSIPGEVDTEAFF.

The V and J genes are TRBV6-6 and TRBJ1-4, with D maybe TRBD1 (5 bases). V lost 0 bases to trimming and J lost 12 bases, with 14 bases between them. The length of the CDR3 is 14 residues. Germline CDR1 MNHNY, CDR2 SVGAGI (reference sequence). As DNA, the CDR3 is TGTGCCAGCAGTTACTCGATCTCCGGGGCGGAACTGTTTTTT. Residues: CASSYSISGAELFF.

This chain links TRBV18 with TRBJ1-1; D is unresolved. The germline V gene has CDR1 KGHSH and CDR2 LQKENI. V dropped 4 bases and J dropped 1 base, with 13 bases sitting between them. The CDR3 is 15 residues long. The CDR3 DNA reads as TGTGCCAGCTCACAATCGGGCGTTAGGAACACTGAAGCTTTCTTT. This gives the protein CASSQSGVRNTEAFF.